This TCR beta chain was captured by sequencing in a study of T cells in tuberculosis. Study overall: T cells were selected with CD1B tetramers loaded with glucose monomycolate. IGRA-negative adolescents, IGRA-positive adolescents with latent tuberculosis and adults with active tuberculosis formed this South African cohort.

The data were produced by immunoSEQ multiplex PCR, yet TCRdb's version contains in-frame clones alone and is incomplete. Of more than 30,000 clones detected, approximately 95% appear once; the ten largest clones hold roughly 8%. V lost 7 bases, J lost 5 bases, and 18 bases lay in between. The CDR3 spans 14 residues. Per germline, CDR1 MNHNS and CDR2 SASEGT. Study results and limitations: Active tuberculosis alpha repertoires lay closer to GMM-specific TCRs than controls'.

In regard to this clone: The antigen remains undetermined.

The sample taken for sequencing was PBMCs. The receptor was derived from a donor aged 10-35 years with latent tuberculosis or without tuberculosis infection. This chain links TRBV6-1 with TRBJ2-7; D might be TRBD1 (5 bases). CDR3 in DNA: TGTGCCAGCACCCGTCGGGTCGGACAAGACGAGCAGTACTTC. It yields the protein CASTRRVGQDEQYF.